This paragraph reports one TCR beta chain. The V end was cut by 4 bases, the J end by 2 bases, with 30 bases between. The CDR3 runs 20 residues. CDR1 is MNHNS and CDR2 is SASEGT in the germline V gene. Assay used: immunoSEQ multiplex PCR; TCRdb lists only in-frame clones, some missing. The data hold approximately 190,000 clones, with about 88% observed a single time. The data are from a study of blood T cell repertoires in COVID-19. About the study: Cohort 3 recovered donors had two negative PCRs, clearance, or symptom resolution. Sites across the United States, Italy and Spain contributed samples from acute and convalescent COVID-19. PBMCs, B-cell-depleted T cells, or T cells were the source of the cDNA or gDNA that made up the material.

The chain uses TRBV6-1 and TRBJ2-7; maybe TRBD2 (6 bases). The sequencing sample was made of PBMCs or T cells enriched from blood (not recorded which). The receptor's source is a woman in her forties in a cohort exposed to, infected with or recovered from COVID-19 (not recorded which). The CDR3 DNA reads TGTGCCAGCAGTGCAACCCGAAACACTGGTATGGGCAAGCGGGCCTACGAGCAGTACTTC. Translated, it gives CASSATRNTGMGKRAYEQYF.